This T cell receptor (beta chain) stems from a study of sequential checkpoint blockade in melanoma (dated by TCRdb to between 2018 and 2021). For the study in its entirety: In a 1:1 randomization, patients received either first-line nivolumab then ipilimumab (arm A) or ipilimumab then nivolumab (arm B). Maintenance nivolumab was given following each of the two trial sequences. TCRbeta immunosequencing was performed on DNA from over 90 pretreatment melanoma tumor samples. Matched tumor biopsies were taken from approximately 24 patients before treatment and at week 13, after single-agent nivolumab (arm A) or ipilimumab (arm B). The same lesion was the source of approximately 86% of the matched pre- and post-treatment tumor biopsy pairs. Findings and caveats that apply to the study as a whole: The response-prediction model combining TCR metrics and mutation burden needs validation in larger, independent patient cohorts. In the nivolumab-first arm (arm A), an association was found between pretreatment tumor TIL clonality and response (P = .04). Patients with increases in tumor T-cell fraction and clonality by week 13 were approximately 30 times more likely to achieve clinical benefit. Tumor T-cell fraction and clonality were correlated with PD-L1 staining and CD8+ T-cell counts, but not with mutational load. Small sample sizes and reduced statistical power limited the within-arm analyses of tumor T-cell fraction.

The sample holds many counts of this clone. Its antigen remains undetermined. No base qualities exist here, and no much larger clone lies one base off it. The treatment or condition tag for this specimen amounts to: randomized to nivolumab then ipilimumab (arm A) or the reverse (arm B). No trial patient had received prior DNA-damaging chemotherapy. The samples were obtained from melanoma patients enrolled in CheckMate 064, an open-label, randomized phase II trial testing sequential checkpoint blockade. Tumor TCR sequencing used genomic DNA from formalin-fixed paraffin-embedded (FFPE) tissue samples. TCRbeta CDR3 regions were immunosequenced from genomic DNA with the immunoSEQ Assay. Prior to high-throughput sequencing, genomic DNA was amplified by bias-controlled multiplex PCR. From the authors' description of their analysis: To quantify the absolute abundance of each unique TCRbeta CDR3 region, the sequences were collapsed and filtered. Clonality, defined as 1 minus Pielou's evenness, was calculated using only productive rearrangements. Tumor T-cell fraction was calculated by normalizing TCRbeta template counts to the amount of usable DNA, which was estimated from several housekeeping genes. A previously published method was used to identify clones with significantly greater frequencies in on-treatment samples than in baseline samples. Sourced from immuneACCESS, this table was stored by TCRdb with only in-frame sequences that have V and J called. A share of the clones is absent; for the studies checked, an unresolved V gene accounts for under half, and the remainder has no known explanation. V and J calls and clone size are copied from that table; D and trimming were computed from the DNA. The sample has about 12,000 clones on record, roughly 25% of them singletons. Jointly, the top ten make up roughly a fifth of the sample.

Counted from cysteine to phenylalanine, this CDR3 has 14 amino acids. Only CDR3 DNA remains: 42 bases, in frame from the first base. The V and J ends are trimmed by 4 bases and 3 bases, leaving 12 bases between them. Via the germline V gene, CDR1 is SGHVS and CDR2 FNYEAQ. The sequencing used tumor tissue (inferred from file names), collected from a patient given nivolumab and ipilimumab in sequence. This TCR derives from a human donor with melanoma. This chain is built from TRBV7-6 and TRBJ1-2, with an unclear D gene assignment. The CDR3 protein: CASSWVGHYYGYTF. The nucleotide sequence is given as TGTGCCAGCAGCTGGGTCGGTCATTACTATGGCTACACCTTC.